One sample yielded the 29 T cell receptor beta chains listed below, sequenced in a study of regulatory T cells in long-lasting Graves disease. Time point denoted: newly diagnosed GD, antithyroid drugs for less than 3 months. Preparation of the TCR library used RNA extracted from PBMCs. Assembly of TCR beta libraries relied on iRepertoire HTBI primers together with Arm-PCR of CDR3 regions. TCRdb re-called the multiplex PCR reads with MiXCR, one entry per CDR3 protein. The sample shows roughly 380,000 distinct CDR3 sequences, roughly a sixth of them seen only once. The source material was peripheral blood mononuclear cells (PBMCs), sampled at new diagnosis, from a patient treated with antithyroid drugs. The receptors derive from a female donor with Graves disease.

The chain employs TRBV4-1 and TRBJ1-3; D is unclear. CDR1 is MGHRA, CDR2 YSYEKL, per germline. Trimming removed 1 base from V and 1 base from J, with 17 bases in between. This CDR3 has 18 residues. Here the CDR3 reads CASSQGQARQLSGNTIYF. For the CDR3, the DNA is TGCGCCAGCAGCCAAGGGCAGGCTCGACAACTTTCTGGAAACACCATATATTTT.

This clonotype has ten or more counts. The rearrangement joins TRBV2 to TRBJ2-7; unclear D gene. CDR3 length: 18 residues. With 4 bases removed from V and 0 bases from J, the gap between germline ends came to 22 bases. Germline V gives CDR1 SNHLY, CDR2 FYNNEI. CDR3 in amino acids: CASSVPRLRRSSSYEQYF. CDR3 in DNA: TGTGCCAGCAGTGTCCCCCGTCTTCGGCGGTCGAGCTCCTACGAGCAGTACTTC.

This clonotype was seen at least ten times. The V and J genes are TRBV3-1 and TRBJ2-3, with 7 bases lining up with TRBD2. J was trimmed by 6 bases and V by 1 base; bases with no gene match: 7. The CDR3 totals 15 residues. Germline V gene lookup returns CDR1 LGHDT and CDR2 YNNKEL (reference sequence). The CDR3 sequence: CASSQVALASDTQYF. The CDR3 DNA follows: TGTGCCAGCAGCCAAGTCGCACTAGCGTCGGATACGCAGTATTTT.

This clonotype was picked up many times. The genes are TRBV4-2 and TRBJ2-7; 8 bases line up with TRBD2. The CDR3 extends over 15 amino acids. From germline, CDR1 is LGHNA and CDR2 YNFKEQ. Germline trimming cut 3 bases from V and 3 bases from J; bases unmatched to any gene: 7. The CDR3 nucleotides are TGTGCCAGCAGCCAGAGCGGGAGCGTCTTCTACGAGCAGTACTTC. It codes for CASSQSGSVFYEQYF.

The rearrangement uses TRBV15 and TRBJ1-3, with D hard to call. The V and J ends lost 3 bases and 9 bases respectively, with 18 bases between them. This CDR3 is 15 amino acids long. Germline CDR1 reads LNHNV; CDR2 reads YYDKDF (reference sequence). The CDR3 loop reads CATSRGLGLVGTIYF. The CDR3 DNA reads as TGTGCCACCAGCAGGGGATTAGGGTTGGTCGGCACCATATATTTT.

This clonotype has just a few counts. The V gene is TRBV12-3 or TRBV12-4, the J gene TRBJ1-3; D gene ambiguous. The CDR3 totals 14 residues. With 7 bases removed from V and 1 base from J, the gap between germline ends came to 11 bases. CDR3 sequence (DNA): TGTGCCAGCAACGAGGGTCCTTCTGGAAACACCATATATTTT. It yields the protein CASNEGPSGNTIYF.

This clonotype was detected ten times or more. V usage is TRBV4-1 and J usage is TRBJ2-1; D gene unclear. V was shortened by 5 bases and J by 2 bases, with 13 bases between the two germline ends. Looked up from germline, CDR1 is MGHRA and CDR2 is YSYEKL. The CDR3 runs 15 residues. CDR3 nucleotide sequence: TGCGCCAGCAGCGGGTCCTATGGGACCTACAATGAGCAGTTCTTC. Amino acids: CASSGSYGTYNEQFF.

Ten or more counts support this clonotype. CDR3 region: CASSFLPYEEGDTQYF. The CDR3 nucleotides are TGTGCCAGCAGTTTCCTACCCTATGAAGAAGGAGATACGCAGTATTTT. This rearrangement joins TRBV27 to TRBJ2-3, with no clear D. Trimming shortened V by 3 bases and J by 5 bases, and 18 bases separated the two germline ends. The CDR3 runs to 16 residues. Germline assignment: CDR1 MNHEY and CDR2 SMNVEV (reference sequence).

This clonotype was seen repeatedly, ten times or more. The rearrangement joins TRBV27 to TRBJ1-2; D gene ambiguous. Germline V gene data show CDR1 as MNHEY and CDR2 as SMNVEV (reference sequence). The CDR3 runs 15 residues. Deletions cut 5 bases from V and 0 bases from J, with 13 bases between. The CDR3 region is CASSGGLHPNYGYTF. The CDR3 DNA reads TGTGCCAGCAGTGGCGGACTGCACCCTAACTATGGCTACACCTTC.

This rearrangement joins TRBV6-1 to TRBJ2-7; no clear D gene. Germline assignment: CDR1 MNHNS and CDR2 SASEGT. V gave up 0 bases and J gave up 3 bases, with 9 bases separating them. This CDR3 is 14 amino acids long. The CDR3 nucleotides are TGTGCCAGCAGTGAAGCAGGGAAGGACTACGAGCAGTACTTC. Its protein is CASSEAGKDYEQYF.

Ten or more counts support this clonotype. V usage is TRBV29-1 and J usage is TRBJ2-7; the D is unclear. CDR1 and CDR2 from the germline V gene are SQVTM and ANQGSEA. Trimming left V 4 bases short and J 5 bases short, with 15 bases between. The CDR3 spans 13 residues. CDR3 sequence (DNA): TGCAGCGTTGTACCGCCATCCACCGACGAGCAGTACTTC. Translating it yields CSVVPPSTDEQYF.

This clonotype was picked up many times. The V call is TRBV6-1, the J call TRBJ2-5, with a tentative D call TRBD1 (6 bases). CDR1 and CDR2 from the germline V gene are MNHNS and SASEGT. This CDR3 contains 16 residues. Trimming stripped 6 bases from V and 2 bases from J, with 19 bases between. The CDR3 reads CASSGTRDIGQETQYF. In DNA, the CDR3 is TGTGCCAGCAGCGGGACAAGGGACATTGGACAAGAGACCCAGTACTTC.

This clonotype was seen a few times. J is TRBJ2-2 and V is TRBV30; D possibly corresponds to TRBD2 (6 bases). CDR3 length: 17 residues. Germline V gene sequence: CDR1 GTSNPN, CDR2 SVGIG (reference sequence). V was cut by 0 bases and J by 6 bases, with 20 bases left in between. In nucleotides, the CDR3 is TGTGCCTGGAGTGTAACGCACGGAGGGAGGAGACCCGGGGAGCTGTTTTTT. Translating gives CAWSVTHGGRRPGELFF. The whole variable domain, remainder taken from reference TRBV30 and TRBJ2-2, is SQTIHQWPATLVQPVGSPLSLECTVEGTSNPNLYWYRQAAGRGLQLLFYSVGIGQISSEVPQNLSASRPQDRQFILSSKKLLLSDSGFYLCAWSVTHGGRRPGELFFGEGSRLTVL.

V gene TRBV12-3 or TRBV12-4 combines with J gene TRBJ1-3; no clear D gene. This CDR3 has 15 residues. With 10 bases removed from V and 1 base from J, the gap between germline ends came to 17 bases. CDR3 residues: CAIRNRGESGNTIYF. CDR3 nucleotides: TGTGCCATCCGAAATCGGGGAGAGTCTGGAAACACCATATATTTT.

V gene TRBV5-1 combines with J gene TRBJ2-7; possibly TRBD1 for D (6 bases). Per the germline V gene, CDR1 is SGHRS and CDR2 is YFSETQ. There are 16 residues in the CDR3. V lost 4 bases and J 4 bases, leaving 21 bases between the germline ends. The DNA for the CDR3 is TGCGCCAGCAGCCCCGCCCCAAGGGGGATGCGATACGAGCAGTACTTC. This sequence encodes CASSPAPRGMRYEQYF.

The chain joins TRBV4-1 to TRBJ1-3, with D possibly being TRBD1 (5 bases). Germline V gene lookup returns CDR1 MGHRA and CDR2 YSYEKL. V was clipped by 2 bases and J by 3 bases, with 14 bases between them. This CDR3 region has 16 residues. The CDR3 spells CASSQPTEGRGNTIYF. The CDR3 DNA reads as TGCGCCAGCAGCCAACCGACAGAGGGTCGTGGAAACACCATATATTTT.

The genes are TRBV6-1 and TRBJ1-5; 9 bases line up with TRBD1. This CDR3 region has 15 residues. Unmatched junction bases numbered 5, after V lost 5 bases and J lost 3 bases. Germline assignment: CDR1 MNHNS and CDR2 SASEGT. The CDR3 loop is CASSLDRGNNQPQHF. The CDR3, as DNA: TGTGCCAGCAGTCTGGACAGGGGAAACAATCAGCCCCAGCATTTT.

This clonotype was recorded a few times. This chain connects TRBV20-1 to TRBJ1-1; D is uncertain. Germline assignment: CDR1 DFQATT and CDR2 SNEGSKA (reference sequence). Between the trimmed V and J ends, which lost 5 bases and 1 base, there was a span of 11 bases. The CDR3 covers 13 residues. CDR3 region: CSAARATNTEAFF. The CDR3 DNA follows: TGCAGTGCTGCCCGGGCCACGAACACTGAAGCTTTCTTT.

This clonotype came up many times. This chain's CDR3 is CASRTVGANVLTF. The CDR3, as DNA: TGTGCCAGCAGAACAGTTGGGGCCAACGTCCTGACTTTC. The chain links TRBV7-8 to TRBJ2-6, with D unclear. Germline V gene data show CDR1 as SGHVS and CDR2 as FQNEAQ. CDR3 length: 13 amino acids. V lost 6 bases, J lost 3 bases, and 6 bases lay in between. Looking up the rest from reference TRBV7-8 and TRBJ2-6 gives the full variable domain: GAGVSQSPRYKVAKRGQDVALRCDPISGHVSLFWYQQALGQGPEFLTYFQNEAQLDKSGLPSDRFFAERPEGSVSTLKIQRTQQEDSAVYLCASRTVGANVLTFGAGSRLTVL.

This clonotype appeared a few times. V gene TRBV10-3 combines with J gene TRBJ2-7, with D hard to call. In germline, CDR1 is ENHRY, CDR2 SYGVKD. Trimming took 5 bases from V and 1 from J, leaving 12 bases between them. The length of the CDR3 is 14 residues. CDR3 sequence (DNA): TGTGCCATCAGTCCAGGATCTCCTTCCTACGAGCAGTACTTC. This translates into CAISPGSPSYEQYF.

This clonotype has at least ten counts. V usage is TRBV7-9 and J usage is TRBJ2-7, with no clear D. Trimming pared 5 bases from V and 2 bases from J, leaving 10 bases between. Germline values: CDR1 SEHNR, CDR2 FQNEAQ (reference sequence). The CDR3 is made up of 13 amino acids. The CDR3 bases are TGTGCCAGCAGCCCCTCCCACACCTACGAGCAGTACTTC. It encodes CASSPSHTYEQYF.

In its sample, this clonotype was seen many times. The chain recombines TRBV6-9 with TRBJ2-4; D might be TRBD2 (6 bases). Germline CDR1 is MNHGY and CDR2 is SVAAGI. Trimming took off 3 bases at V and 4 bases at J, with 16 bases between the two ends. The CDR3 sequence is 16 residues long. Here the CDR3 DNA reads TGTGCCAGCAGTTACGGGGCGGGGACGACGAAAAACATTCAGTACTTC. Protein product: CASSYGAGTTKNIQYF.

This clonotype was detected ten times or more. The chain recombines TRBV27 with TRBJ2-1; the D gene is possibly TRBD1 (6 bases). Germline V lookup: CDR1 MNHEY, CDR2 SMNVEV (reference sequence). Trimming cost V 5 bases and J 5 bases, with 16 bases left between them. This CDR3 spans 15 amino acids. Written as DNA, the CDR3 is TGTGCCAGCAGTGAGATAGTAGCAGGGGACAATGAGCAGTTCTTC. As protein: CASSEIVAGDNEQFF.

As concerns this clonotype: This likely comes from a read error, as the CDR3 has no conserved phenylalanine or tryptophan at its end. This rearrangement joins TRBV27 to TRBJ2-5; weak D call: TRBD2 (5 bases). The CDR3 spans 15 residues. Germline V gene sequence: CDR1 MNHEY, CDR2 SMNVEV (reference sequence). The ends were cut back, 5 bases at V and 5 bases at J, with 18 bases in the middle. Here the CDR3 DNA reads TGTGCCAGCAGTCCCCGGGAAATTGAAGGGGAGACCCAGTACCTC. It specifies CASSPREIEGETQYL.

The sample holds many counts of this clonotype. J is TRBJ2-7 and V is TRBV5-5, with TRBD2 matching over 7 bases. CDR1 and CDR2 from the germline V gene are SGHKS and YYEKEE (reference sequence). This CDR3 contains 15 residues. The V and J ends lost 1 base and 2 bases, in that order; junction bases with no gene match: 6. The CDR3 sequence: CASSLILAETYEQYF. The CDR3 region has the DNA TGTGCCAGCAGCTTGATCCTAGCGGAGACCTACGAGCAGTACTTC.

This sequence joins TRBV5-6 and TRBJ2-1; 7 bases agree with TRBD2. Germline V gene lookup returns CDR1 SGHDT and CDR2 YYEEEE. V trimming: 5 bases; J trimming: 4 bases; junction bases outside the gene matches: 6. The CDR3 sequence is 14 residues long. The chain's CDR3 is CASSFAGAYNEQFF. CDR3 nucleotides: TGTGCCAGCAGTTTCGCGGGAGCGTACAATGAGCAGTTCTTC.

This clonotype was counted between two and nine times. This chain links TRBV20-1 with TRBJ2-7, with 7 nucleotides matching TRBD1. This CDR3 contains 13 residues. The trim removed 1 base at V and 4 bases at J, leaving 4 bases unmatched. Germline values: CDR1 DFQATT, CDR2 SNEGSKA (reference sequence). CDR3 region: CSARAETGYEQYF. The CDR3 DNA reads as TGCAGTGCTAGAGCTGAGACAGGGTACGAGCAGTACTTC.

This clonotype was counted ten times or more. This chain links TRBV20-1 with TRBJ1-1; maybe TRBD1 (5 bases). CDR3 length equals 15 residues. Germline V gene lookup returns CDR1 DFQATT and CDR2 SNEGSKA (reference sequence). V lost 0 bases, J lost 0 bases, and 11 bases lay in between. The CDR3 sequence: CSARDLQEMNTEAFF. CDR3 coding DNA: TGCAGTGCTAGAGATCTACAGGAGATGAACACTGAAGCTTTCTTT.

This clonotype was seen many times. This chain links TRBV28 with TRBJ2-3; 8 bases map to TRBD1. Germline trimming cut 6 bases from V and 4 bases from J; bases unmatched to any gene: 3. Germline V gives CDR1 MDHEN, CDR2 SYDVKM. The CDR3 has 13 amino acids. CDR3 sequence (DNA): TGTGCCAGCAGCCTACAGGGGGCAGATACGCAGTATTTT. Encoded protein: CASSLQGADTQYF.